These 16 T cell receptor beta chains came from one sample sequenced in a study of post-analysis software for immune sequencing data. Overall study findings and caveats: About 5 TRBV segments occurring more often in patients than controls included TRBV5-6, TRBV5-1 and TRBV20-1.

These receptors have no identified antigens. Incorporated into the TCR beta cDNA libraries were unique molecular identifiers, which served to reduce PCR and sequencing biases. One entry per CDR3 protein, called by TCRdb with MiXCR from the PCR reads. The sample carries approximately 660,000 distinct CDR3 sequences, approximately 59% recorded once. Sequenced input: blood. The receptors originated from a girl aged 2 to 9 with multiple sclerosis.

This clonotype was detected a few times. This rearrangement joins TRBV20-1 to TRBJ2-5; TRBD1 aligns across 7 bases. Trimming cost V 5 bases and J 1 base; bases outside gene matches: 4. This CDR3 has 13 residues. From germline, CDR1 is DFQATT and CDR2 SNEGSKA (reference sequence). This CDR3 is CSAPRTGQETQYF. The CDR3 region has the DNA TGCAGTGCTCCCCGGACAGGCCAAGAGACCCAGTACTTC.

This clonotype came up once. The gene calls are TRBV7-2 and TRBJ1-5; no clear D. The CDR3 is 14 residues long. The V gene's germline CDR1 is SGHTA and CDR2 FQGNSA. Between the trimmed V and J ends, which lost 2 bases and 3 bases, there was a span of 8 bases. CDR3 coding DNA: TGTGCCAGCAGCTTAATATCCGCCAATCAGCCCCAGCATTTT. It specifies CASSLISANQPQHF.

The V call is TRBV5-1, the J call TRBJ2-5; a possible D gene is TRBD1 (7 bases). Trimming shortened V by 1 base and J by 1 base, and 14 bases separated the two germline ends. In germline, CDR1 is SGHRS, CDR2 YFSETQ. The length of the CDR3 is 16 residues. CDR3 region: CASSLRPGGFQETQYF. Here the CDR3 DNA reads TGCGCCAGCAGCTTGAGACCAGGGGGGTTCCAAGAGACCCAGTACTTC.

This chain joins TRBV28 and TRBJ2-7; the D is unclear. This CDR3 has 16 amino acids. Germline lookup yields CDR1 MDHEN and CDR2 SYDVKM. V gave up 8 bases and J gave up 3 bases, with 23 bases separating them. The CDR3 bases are TGTGCCAGCTCGACCCAAGGTGGGCCTAACAGCTACGAGCAGTACTTC. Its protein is CASSTQGGPNSYEQYF.

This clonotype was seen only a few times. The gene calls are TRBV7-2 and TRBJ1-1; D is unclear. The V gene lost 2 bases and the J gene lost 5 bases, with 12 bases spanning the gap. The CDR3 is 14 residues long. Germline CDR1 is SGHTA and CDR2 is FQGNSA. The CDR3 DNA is TGTGCCAGCAGCTTAATCGCCGAGATGACTGAAGCTTTCTTT. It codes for CASSLIAEMTEAFF.

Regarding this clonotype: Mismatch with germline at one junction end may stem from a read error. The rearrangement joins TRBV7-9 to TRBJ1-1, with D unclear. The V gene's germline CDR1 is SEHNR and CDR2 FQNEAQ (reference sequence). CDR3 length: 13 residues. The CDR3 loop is CASSLAELTEAFF. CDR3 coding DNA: TGCGCCAGCAGCTTAGCGGAGCTCACTGAAGCTTTCTTT. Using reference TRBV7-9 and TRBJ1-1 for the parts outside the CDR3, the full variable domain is DTGVSQNPRHKITKRGQNVTFRCDPISEHNRLYWYRQTLGQGPEFLTYFQNEAQLEKSRLLSDRFSAERPKGSFSTLEIQRTEQGDSAMYLCASSLAELTEAFFGQGTRLTVV.

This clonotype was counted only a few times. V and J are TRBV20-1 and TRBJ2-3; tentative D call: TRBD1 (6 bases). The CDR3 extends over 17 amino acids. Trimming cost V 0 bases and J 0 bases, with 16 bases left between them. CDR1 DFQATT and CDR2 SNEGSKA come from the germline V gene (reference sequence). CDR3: CSARDLRQAISTDTQYF. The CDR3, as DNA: TGCAGTGCTAGAGATCTCCGACAGGCGATTAGCACAGATACGCAGTATTTT.

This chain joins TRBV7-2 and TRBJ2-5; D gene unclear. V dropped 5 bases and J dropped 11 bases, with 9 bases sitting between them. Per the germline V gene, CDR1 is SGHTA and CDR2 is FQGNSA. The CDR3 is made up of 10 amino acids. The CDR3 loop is CASSPGWQYF. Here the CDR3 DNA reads TGTGCCAGCAGCCCCGGATGGCAGTACTTC.

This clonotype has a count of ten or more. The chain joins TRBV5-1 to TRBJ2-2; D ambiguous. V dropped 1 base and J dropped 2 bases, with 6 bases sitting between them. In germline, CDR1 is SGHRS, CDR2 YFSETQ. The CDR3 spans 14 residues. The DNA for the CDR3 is TGCGCCAGCAGCTTGAGGGATAACACCGGGGAGCTGTTTTTT. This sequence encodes CASSLRDNTGELFF.

CDR3 DNA sequence: TGTGCCAGCAGCAGGACAGGGGGATCCTATAATTCACCCCTCCACTTT. This codes for CASSRTGGSYNSPLHF. The chain combines TRBV6-6 with TRBJ1-6; 10 bases fit TRBD1. The CDR3 has 16 residues. The V gene end was trimmed by 6 bases and the J gene end by 1 base; junction bases not matched to a gene: 3. Per the germline V gene, CDR1 is MNHNY and CDR2 is SVGAGI (reference sequence).

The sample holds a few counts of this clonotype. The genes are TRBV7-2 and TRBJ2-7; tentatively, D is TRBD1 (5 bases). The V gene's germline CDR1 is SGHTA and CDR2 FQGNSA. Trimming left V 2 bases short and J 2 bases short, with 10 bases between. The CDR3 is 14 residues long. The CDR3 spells CASSLRAGPYEQYF. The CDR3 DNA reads TGTGCCAGCAGCTTACGGGCAGGGCCCTACGAGCAGTACTTC.

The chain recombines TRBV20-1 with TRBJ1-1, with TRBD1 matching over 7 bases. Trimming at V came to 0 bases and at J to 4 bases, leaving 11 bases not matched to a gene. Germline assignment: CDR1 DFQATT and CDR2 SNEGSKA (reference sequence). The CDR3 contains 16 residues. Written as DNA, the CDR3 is TGCAGTGCTAGAGATCACAGAGGGGGCGCGGCCACTGAAGCTTTCTTT. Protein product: CSARDHRGGAATEAFF.

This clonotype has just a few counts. The CDR3 protein is CASRSPSGEAFF. CDR3 coding DNA: TGTGCCAGCAGGTCCCCTTCAGGGGAAGCTTTCTTT. The V gene is TRBV6-6, the J gene TRBJ1-1; the D gene is possibly TRBD1 (5 bases). Per the germline V gene, CDR1 is MNHNY and CDR2 is SVGAGI (reference sequence). CDR3 size: 12 residues. Trimming removed 6 bases at V and 8 bases at J, with 13 bases between.

In DNA, the CDR3 is TGTGCCAGCAGCCTAGGGAACAGGAACACTGAAGCTTTCTTT. Its protein product is CASSLGNRNTEAFF. J is TRBJ1-1 and V is TRBV2; D uncertain. Between the trimmed V and J ends, which lost 6 bases and 1 base, there was a span of 12 bases. The CDR3 covers 14 residues. The germline V gene has CDR1 SNHLY and CDR2 FYNNEI.

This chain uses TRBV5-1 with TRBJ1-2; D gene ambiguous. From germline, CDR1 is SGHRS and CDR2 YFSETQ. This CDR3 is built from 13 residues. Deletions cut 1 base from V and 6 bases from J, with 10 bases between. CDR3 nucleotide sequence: TGCGCCAGCAGCTTGAACGCTGTGGATGGCTACACCTTC. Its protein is CASSLNAVDGYTF.

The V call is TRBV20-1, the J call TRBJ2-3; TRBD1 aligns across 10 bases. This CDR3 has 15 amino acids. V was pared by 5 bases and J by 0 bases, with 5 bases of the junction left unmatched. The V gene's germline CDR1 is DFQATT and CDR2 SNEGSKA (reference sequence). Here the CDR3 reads CSAPWTGGSTDTQYF. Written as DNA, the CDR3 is TGCAGTGCTCCGTGGACAGGGGGTAGCACAGATACGCAGTATTTT.